A single sample is the source of the 13 T cell receptor beta chains below, sequenced in a study of cytomegalovirus exposure and HLA in healthy donors. The PCR contained 60 Vbeta and 13 Jbeta primers. TCRdb keeps only in-frame clones here, not all; method: immunoSEQ multiplex PCR. Of fewer than 200,000 clones in the sample, 82% were seen once. The sample consisted of PBMCs. These receptors came from a girl aged 2-10 years in good health and CMV-seropositive.

Notes on this clone: The same CDR3 arises from other DNA sequences in this sample as well. V and J are TRBV9 and TRBJ2-1, with no clear D. V gave up 0 bases and J gave up 2 bases, with 3 bases separating them. CDR3 length: 13 residues. CDR1 and CDR2 from the germline V gene are SGDLS and YYNGEE. In nucleotides, the CDR3 is TGTGCCAGCAGCGTAGCTACCTACAATGAGCAGTTCTTC. Protein product: CASSVATYNEQFF.

The chain joins TRBV13 to TRBJ2-7; possibly TRBD2 for D (7 bases). Germline V gives CDR1 PRHDT, CDR2 FYEKMQ (reference sequence). The CDR3 runs 14 residues. Trimming removed 4 bases at V and 6 bases at J, with 16 bases between. In DNA, the CDR3 is TGTGCCAGCAGCTCCTGGGGGGGGCAAAGCGAGCAGTACTTC. Protein product: CASSSWGGQSEQYF.

The chain carries TRBV18 and TRBJ2-2, with D hard to call. Germline V gene sequence: CDR1 KGHSH, CDR2 LQKENI. This CDR3 contains 15 residues. V lost 0 bases and J 5 bases, leaving 10 bases between the germline ends. In DNA, the CDR3 is TGTGCCAGCTCACCACCCTCAGGTGGGACCGGGGAGCTGTTTTTT. It specifies CASSPPSGGTGELFF.

The chain recombines TRBV5-4 with TRBJ2-5, with D maybe TRBD2 (5 bases). This CDR3 region has 14 residues. Trimming removed 0 bases from V and 4 bases from J, with 10 bases in between. CDR1 is SGHNT, CDR2 YYREEE, per germline (reference sequence). CDR3 nucleotide sequence: TGTGCCAGCAGCTTGGAAACTGGAGGAGAGACCCAGTACTTC. Its protein is CASSLETGGETQYF.

CDR3 region: CASSQDFGREQPQHF. The DNA of the CDR3 is TGCGCCAGCAGCCAAGATTTCGGCAGGGAACAGCCCCAGCATTTT. The chain employs TRBV4-1 and TRBJ1-5; D perhaps matches TRBD1 (5 bases). The CDR3 loop spans 15 amino acids. Germline assignment: CDR1 MGHRA and CDR2 YSYEKL. Trimming cost V 0 bases and J 7 bases, with 13 bases left between them.

The V call is TRBV5-6, the J call TRBJ1-2; the D is unclear. The germline gives CDR1 SGHDT, CDR2 YYEEEE. The CDR3 runs to 13 residues. Trimming shortened V by 2 bases and J by 0 bases, and 5 bases separated the two germline ends. Here the CDR3 reads CASSFTANYGYTF. The DNA of the CDR3 is TGTGCCAGCAGCTTCACAGCTAACTATGGCTACACCTTC.

As for this clone: At one end the junction does not follow the germline gene, possibly because of a read error. The genes are TRBV30 and TRBJ2-7, with 14 bases matching TRBD2. This CDR3 contains 14 residues. Looked up from germline, CDR1 is GTSNPN and CDR2 is SVGIG (reference sequence). The CDR3 sequence: CAWSPGLAGGLDAF. DNA of the CDR3: TGTGCCTGGAGTCCTGGACTAGCGGGAGGACTTGATGCCTTC.

This clone has a handful of counts. The rearrangement uses TRBV6-6 and TRBJ1-1; D is unresolved. This CDR3 is built from 15 residues. Trimming cost V 4 bases and J 7 bases, with 19 bases left between them. Germline values: CDR1 MNHNY, CDR2 SVGAGI (reference sequence). The CDR3, as DNA: TGTGCCAGCAGTTCCGGACCAAAGCGGTACTTTGAAGCTTTCTTT. As protein: CASSSGPKRYFEAFF.

This clone was detected a few times. This rearrangement joins TRBV15 to TRBJ1-4, with D possibly being TRBD1 (5 bases). The length of the CDR3 is 17 residues. V dropped 1 base and J dropped 5 bases, with 17 bases sitting between them. Per germline, CDR1 LNHNV and CDR2 YYDKDF (reference sequence). CDR3 amino acids: CATSRVRGGGRNEKLFF. Here the CDR3 DNA reads TGTGCCACCAGCAGAGTTCGCGGGGGGGGGAGGAATGAAAAACTGTTTTTT.

The chain joins TRBV21-1 to TRBJ2-7; the table's TRBD2 call for D was not verified on the DNA. TRBV21-1 is a pseudogene locus. This CDR3 spans 17 amino acids. The CDR3 loop reads CASSKAKASGITYEQYF. CDR3 nucleotides: TGTGCCAGCAGCAAAGCGAAGGCTAGCGGGATTACCTACGAGCAGTACTTC.

This clone was seen just once. The V and J genes are TRBV5-1 and TRBJ2-7; a possible D gene is TRBD1 (6 bases). Trimming took off 2 bases at V and 3 bases at J, with 12 bases between the two ends. The CDR3 extends over 14 amino acids. Germline CDR1 SGHRS, CDR2 YFSETQ. CDR3 sequence reads: CASSLTGRNYEQYF. The CDR3 DNA follows: TGCGCCAGCAGCTTAACAGGGAGAAACTACGAGCAGTACTTC.

This clone appeared once. The V call is TRBV6-6, the J call TRBJ1-3, with D possibly matching TRBD1 (5 bases). In germline, CDR1 is MNHNY, CDR2 SVGAGI (reference sequence). The CDR3 length is 14 residues. Trimming left V 5 bases short and J 1 base short, with 9 bases between. CDR3 sequence: CASSTGRSGNTIYF. The DNA of the CDR3 is TGTGCCAGCAGTACAGGACGTTCTGGAAACACCATATATTTT.

The chain uses TRBV19 and TRBJ2-3; D might be TRBD2 (6 bases). CDR3 length: 14 amino acids. The V and J ends lost 2 bases and 3 bases respectively, with 9 bases between them. The germline V gene has CDR1 LNHDA and CDR2 SQIVND (reference sequence). CDR3 DNA: TGTGCCAGTAGTATACCCCTAGCGACAGATACGCAGTATTTT. Its translation is CASSIPLATDTQYF. The complete variable domain, with remaining parts taken from reference TRBV19 and TRBJ2-3, reads DGGITQSPKYLFRKEGQNVTLSCEQNLNHDAMYWYRQDPGQGLRLIYYSQIVNDFQKGDIAEGYSVSREKKESFPLTVTSAQKNPTAFYLCASSIPLATDTQYFGPGTRLTVL.